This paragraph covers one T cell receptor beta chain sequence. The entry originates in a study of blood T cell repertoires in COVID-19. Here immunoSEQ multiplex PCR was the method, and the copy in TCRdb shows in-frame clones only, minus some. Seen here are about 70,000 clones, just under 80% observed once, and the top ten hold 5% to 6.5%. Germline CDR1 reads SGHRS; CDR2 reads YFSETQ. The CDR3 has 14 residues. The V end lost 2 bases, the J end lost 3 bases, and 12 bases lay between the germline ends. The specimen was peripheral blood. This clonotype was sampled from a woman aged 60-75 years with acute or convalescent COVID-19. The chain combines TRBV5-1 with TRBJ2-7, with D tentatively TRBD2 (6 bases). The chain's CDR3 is CASSFGGSLYEQYF. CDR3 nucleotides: TGCGCCAGCAGCTTCGGGGGTAGTCTCTACGAGCAGTACTTC.